This TCR beta chain derives from a study of cytomegalovirus exposure and HLA in healthy donors. Study observations and caveats: The classifier reportedly diagnosed cytomegalovirus status with high specificity and sensitivity. Common viral pathogens seemed to be connected with several of the most significant clusters, according to a later analysis.

PCR primers comprised 60 Vbeta and 13 Jbeta primers. The repertoire was sequenced with immunoSEQ multiplex PCR; TCRdb's copy has only in-frame clones and lacks some. The table lists more than 80,000 clones, about 70% of them singletons. CDR3 size: 13 residues. CDR1 is MDHEN and CDR2 is SYDVKM in the germline V gene. V was pared by 6 bases and J by 0 bases, with 6 bases between. As for this clone: Its antigen is currently unknown.

The sequenced sample consisted of PBMCs. The TCR sequence derives from a female donor in good health and CMV-seropositive. V and J are TRBV28 and TRBJ1-3; D is ambiguous. Here the CDR3 DNA reads TGTGCCAGCAGCCGGGACTCTGGAAACACCATATATTTT. It is translated as CASSRDSGNTIYF.